This T cell receptor beta chain was observed in a study of shared clonotypes between healthy human individuals. Overall study: CD4 naive and memory got three plates each, CD8 naive two, CD8 memory one.

Details on this clone: Its antigen is not identified.

Clones were read by immunoSEQ multiplex PCR, and TCRdb kept only the in-frame ones, dropping some. This table holds 2,100,000 or so clones, 95% found once. Germline CDR1 MNHNY, CDR2 SVGAGI (reference sequence). The CDR3 sequence is 15 residues long. Trimming at V came to 0 bases and at J to 9 bases, leaving 7 bases not matched to a gene. Study-wide points: Large depth notwithstanding, sorted-subset sequencing proved incomplete by rarefaction.

What was sequenced was naive CD4+ T cells sorted from blood. Subset: CD45RA+ positively selected. This chain joins TRBV6-6 and TRBJ2-1, with 8 bases identical to TRBD2. The sequence was collected from a man aged 18 to 30 in good health. CDR3 nucleotide sequence: TGTGCCAGCAGTTACTCGTCGGGGGGGCTGGGTGAGCAGTTCTTC. Amino acids: CASSYSSGGLGEQFF.